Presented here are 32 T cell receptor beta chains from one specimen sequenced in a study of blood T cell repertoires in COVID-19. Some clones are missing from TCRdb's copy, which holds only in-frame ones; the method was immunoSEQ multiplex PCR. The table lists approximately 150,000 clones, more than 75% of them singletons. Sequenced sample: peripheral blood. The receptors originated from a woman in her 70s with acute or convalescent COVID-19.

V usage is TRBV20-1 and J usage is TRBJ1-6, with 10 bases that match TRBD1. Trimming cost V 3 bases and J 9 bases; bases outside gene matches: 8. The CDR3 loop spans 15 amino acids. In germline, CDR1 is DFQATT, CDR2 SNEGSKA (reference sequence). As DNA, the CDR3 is TGCAGTGCTAGTCAGAGGGGGACAGGGGTTTCACCCCTCCACTTT. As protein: CSASQRGTGVSPLHF.

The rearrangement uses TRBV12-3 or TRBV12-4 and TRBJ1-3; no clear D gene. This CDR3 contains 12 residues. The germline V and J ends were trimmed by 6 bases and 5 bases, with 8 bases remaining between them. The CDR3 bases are TGTGCCAGCAGCCCGGAGAGAAACACCATATATTTT. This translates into CASSPERNTIYF.

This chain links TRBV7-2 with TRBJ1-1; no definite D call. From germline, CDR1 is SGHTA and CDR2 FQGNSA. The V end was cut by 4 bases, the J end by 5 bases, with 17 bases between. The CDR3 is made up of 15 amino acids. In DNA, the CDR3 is TGTGCCAGCAGCTCCTCCCTGGGTTGGAGTACTGAAGCTTTCTTT. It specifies CASSSSLGWSTEAFF. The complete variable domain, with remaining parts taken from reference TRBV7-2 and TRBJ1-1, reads GAGVSQSPSNKVTEKGKDVELRCDPISGHTALYWYRQSLGQGLEFLIYFQGNSAPDKSGLPSDRFSAERTGGSVSTLTIQRTQQEDSAVYLCASSSSLGWSTEAFFGQGTRLTVV.

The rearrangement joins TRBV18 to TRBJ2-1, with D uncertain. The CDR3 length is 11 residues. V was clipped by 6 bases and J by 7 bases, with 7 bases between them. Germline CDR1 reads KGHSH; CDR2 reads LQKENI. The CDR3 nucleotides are TGTGCCAGCTCCCTTCAGAATGAGCAGTTCTTC. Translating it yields CASSLQNEQFF. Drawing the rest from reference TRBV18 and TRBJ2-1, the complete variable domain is NAGVMQNPRHLVRRRGQEARLRCSPMKGHSHVYWYRQLPEEGLKFMVYLQKENIIDESGMPKERFSAEFPKEGPSILRIQQVVRGDSAAYFCASSLQNEQFFGPGTRLTVL.

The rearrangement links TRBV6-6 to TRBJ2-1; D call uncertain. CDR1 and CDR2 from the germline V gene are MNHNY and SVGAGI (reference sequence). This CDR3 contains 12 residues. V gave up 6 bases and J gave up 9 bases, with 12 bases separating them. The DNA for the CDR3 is TGTGCCAGCAGATCCCTAGTGGTTGAGCAGTTCTTC. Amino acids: CASRSLVVEQFF.

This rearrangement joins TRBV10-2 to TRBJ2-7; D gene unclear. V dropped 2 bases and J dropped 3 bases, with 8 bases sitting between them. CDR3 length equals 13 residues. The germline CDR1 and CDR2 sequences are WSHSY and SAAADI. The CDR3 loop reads CASSEIEYYEQYF. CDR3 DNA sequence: TGCGCCAGCAGTGAGATAGAATACTACGAGCAGTACTTC.

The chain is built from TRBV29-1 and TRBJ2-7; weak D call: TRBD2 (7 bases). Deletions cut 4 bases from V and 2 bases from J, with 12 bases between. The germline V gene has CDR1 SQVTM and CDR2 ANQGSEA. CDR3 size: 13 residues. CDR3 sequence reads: CSVARGATYEQYF. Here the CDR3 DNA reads TGCAGCGTTGCTCGGGGGGCCACCTACGAGCAGTACTTC.

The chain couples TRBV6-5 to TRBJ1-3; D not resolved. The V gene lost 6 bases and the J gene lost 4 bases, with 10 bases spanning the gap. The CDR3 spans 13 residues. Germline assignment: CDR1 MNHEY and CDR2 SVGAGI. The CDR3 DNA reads TGTGCCAGCAGAAGCCCCGGGGGAAACACCATATATTTT. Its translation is CASRSPGGNTIYF.

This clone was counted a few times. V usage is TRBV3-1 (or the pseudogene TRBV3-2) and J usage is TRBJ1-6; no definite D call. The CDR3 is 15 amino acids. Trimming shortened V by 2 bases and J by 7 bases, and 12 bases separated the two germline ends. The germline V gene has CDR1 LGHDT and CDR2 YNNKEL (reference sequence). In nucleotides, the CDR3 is TGTGCCAGCAGCCAATCGTCCCTACAGAATTCACCCCTCCACTTT. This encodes CASSQSSLQNSPLHF.

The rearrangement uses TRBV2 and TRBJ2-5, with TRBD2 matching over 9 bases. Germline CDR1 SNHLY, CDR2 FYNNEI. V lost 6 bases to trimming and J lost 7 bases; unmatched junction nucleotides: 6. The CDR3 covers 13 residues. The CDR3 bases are TGTGCCAGCAGCATAGCGGGAGAGGCGACCCAGTACTTC. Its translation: CASSIAGEATQYF.

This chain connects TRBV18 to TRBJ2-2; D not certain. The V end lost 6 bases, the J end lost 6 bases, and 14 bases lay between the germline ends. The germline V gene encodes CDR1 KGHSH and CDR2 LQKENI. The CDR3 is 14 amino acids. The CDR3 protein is CASSSEAAAGELFF. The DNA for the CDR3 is TGTGCCAGCTCTTCAGAGGCGGCGGCCGGGGAGCTGTTTTTT.

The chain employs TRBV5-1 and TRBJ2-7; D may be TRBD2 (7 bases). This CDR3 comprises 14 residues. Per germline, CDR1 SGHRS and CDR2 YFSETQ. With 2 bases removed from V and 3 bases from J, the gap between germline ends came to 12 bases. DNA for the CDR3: TGCGCCAGCAGCTTTTTAGGGGGGGTCTACGAGCAGTACTTC. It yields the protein CASSFLGGVYEQYF.

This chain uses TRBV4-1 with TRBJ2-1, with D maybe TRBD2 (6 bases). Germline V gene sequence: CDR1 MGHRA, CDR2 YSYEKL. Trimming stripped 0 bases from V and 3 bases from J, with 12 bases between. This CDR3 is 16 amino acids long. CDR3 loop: CASSQDRRGNYNEQFF. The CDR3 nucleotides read TGCGCCAGCAGCCAAGATAGGCGCGGGAACTACAATGAGCAGTTCTTC.

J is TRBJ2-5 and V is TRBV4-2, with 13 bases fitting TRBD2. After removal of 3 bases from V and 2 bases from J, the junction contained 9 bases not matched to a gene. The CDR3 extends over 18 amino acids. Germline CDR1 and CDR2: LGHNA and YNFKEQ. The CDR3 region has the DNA TGTGCCAGCAGCCACCGACTAGCGGGGGGTCCCCCTCAAGAGACCCAGTACTTC. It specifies CASSHRLAGGPPQETQYF.

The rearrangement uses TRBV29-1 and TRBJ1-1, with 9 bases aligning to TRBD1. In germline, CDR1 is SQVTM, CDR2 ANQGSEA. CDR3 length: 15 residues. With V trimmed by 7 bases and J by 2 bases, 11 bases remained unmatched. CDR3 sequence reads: CSAKKAQGANTEAFF. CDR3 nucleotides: TGCAGCGCCAAAAAGGCACAGGGGGCAAACACTGAAGCTTTCTTT.

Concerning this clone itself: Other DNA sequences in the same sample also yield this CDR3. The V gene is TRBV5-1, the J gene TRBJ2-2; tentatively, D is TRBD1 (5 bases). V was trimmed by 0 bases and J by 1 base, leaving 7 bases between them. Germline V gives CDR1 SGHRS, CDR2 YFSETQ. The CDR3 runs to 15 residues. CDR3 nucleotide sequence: TGCGCCAGCAGCTTGGGCGGACAGAACACCGGGGAGCTGTTTTTT. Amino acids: CASSLGGQNTGELFF.

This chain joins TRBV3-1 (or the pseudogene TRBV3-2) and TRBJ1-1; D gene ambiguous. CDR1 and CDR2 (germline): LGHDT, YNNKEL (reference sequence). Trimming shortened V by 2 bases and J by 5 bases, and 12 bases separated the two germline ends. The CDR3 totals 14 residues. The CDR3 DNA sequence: TGTGCCAGCAGCCAAATTCGGGGAGTGACTGAAGCTTTCTTT. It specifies CASSQIRGVTEAFF.

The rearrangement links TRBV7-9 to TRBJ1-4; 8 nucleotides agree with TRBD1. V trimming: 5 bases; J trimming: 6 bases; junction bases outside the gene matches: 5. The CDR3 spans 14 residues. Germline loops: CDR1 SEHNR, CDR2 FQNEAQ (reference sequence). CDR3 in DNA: TGTGCCAGCAGCGCAGGGACAGGAGATGAAAAACTGTTTTTT. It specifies CASSAGTGDEKLFF.

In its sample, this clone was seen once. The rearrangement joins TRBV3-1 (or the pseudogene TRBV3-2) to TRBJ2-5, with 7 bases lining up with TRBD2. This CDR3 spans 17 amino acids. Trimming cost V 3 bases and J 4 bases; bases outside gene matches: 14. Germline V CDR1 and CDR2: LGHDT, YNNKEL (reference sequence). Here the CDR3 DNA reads TGTGCCAGCAGCCAGGACCTCAGGAGGACTAGTGGAGAGACCCAGTACTTC. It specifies CASSQDLRRTSGETQYF.

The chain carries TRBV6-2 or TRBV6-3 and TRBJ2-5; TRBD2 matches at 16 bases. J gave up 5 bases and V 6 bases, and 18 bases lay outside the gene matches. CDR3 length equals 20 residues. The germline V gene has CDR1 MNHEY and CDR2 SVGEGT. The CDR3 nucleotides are TGTGCCAGCAGCCTGCTGGGATCCGGGACTAGCGGGGGGGCTCGTGAGACCCAGTACTTC. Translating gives CASSLLGSGTSGGARETQYF.

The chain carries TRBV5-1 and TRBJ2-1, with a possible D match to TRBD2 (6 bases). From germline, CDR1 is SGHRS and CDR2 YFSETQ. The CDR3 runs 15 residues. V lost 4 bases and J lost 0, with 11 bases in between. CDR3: CASSPRDRSYNEQFF. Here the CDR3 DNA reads TGCGCCAGCAGCCCGCGGGACCGCTCCTACAATGAGCAGTTCTTC.

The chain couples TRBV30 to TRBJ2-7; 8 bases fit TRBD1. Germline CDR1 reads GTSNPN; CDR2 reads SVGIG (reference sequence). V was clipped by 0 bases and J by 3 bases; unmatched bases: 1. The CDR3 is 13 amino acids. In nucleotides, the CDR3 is TGTGCCTGGAGTGTCGGACAGGGCTACGAGCAGTACTTC. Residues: CAWSVGQGYEQYF. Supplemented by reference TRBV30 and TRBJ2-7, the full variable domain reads SQTIHQWPATLVQPVGSPLSLECTVEGTSNPNLYWYRQAAGRGLQLLFYSVGIGQISSEVPQNLSASRPQDRQFILSSKKLLLSDSGFYLCAWSVGQGYEQYFGPGTRLTVT.

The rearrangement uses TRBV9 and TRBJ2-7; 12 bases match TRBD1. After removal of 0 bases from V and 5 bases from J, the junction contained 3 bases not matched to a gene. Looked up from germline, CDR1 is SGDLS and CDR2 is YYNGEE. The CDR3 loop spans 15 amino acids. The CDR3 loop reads CASSVGGTGGHEQYF. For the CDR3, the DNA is TGTGCCAGCAGCGTAGGGGGGACAGGGGGCCACGAGCAGTACTTC.

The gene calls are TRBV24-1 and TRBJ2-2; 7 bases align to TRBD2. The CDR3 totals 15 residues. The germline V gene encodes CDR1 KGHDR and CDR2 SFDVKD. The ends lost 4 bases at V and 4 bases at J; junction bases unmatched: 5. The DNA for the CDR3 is TGTGCCACCAGTGACCGCGGGGGTAGCACCGGGGAGCTGTTTTTT. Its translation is CATSDRGGSTGELFF.

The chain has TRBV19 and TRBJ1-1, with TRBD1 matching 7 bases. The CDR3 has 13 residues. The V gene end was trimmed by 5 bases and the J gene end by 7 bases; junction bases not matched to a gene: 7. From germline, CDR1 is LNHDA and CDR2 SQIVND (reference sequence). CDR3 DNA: TGTGCCAGTAGTGACGGGACAGTGAGTGAAGCTTTCTTT. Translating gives CASSDGTVSEAFF.

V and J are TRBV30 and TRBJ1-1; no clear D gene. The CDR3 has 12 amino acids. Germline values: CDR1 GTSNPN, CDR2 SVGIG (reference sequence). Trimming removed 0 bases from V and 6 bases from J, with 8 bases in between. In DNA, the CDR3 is TGTGCCTGGAGTGTCCTAAATGCTGAAGCTTTCTTT. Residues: CAWSVLNAEAFF.

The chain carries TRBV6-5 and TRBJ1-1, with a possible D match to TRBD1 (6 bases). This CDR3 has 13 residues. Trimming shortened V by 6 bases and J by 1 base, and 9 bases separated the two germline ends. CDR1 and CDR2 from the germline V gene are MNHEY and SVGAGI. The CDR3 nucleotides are TGTGCCAGCAGGAGGACAGCGAACACTGAAGCTTTCTTT. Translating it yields CASRRTANTEAFF.

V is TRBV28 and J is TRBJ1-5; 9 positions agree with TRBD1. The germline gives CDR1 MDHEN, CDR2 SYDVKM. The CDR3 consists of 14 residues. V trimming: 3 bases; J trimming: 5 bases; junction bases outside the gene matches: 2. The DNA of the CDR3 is TGTGCCAGCAGTTTCTACAGGGGGCATCAGCCCCAGCATTTT. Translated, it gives CASSFYRGHQPQHF.

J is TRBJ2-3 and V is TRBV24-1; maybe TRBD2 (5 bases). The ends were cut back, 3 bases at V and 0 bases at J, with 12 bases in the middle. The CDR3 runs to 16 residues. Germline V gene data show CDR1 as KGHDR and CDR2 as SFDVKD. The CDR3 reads CATSDRQDFSTDTQYF. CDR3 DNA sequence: TGTGCCACCAGTGATCGGCAGGACTTTAGCACAGATACGCAGTATTTT.

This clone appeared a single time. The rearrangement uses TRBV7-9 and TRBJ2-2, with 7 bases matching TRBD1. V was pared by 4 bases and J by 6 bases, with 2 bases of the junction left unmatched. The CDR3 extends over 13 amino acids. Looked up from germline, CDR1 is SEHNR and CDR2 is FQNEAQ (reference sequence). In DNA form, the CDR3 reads TGTGCCAGCAGCTCCCAGGGGGCCGGGGAGCTGTTTTTT. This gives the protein CASSSQGAGELFF. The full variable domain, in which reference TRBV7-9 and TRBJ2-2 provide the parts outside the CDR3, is DTGVSQNPRHKITKRGQNVTFRCDPISEHNRLYWYRQTLGQGPEFLTYFQNEAQLEKSRLLSDRFSAERPKGSFSTLEIQRTEQGDSAMYLCASSSQGAGELFFGEGSRLTVL.

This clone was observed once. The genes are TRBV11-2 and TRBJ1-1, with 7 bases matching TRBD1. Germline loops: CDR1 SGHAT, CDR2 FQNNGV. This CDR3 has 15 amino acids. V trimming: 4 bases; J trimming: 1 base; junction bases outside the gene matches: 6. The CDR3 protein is CASSSHRGKNTEAFF. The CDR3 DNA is TGTGCCAGCAGCTCCCACAGGGGAAAGAACACTGAAGCTTTCTTT.

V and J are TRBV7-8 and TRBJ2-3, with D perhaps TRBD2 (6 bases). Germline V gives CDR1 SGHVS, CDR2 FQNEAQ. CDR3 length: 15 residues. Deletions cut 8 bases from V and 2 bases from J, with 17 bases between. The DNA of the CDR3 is TGTGCCAGCGGAAAACTAACGGGACTCACAGATACGCAGTATTTT. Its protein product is CASGKLTGLTDTQYF.